The 32 T cell receptor beta chains listed next were all sequenced from one sample in a study of T cell repertoires in cytomegalovirus infection. In TCRdb, the reads were re-called with MiXCR into one record per CDR3 protein. The sample holds under 150,000 distinct CDR3 sequences, 7% to 10% seen once. The sequencing sample was made of PBMCs. These receptors were collected from a human donor in good health (CMV status not recorded). Some clones in this sample may be carry-over from other donors' samples.

This clonotype was detected ten times or more. This chain links TRBV7-9 with TRBJ2-3; D may match TRBD1 or TRBD2 (5 bases each). The CDR3 has 14 amino acids. Germline V gene lookup returns CDR1 SEHNR and CDR2 FQNEAQ (reference sequence). Trimming cost V 5 bases and J 9 bases, with 18 bases left between them. CDR3: CASSATGPGVTQYF. CDR3 nucleotides: TGTGCCAGCAGCGCCACGGGGCCAGGAGTGACGCAGTATTTT.

This clonotype was detected only a few times. V usage is TRBV19 and J usage is TRBJ1-2, with D maybe TRBD1 (6 bases). V lost 9 bases and J 7 bases, leaving 18 bases between the germline ends. This CDR3 has 13 residues. CDR1 is LNHDA, CDR2 SQIVND, per germline (reference sequence). Here the CDR3 DNA reads TGTGCCAGCCAGGACAGTTCCCGTCGTGGCTACACCTTC. Translation gives CASQDSSRRGYTF.

A note on this clonotype: Given the absence of the conserved phenylalanine or tryptophan at the CDR3 end, a read error is likely. This chain links TRBV29-1 with TRBJ2-1; 13 bases agree with TRBD2. There are 18 residues in the CDR3. Per germline, CDR1 SQVTM and CDR2 ANQGSEA. Trimming took 3 bases from V and 0 from J; bases not matched to a gene: 8. CDR3 in DNA: TGCAGCGTTGACGGACTAGCGGGGGCCCCCGGCTCCTACAATGAGCAGTTCTAC. Translation gives CSVDGLAGAPGSYNEQFY.

This clonotype was observed at least ten times. V usage is TRBV12-3 or TRBV12-4 and J usage is TRBJ2-7; D unclear. The V and J ends lost 7 bases and 6 bases respectively, with 10 bases between them. This CDR3 has 11 residues. Written as DNA, the CDR3 is TGTGCCAGCACCCAGAGTCGCGAGCAGTACTTC. Amino acid sequence: CASTQSREQYF.

This clonotype was seen repeatedly, ten times or more. The V call is TRBV7-2, the J call TRBJ1-3; 9 bases are shared with TRBD1. J lost 3 bases, V lost 5 bases, and 8 bases had no gene match. The CDR3 runs 16 residues. Germline lookup yields CDR1 SGHTA and CDR2 FQGNSA. The CDR3 coding sequence is TGTGCCAGCAGCCTTCTGGGACAGGGCGGTGGAAACACCATATATTTT. Translated, it gives CASSLLGQGGGNTIYF.

This clonotype showed up many times. V is TRBV7-8 and J is TRBJ2-3; unclear D gene. The CDR3 length is 12 residues. Germline loops: CDR1 SGHVS, CDR2 FQNEAQ. V lost 5 bases and J lost 6, with 9 bases in between. The CDR3 DNA is TGTGCCAGCAGCCCTGAGTGGGATACGCAGTATTTT. Its protein is CASSPEWDTQYF.

This clonotype occurred a few times. The V and J genes are TRBV29-1 and TRBJ2-5, with D possibly being TRBD2 (5 bases). V was shortened by 7 bases and J by 5 bases, with 14 bases between the two germline ends. Germline loops: CDR1 SQVTM, CDR2 ANQGSEA. The CDR3 covers 12 residues. CDR3: CSGSAGRETQYF. CDR3 coding DNA: TGCAGCGGTTCTGCGGGTAGGGAGACCCAGTACTTC.

This clonotype was picked up many times. The J gene is TRBJ1-4, the V gene TRBV28; perhaps TRBD1 as D (6 bases). Trimming cost V 1 base and J 2 bases, with 14 bases left between them. Germline CDR1 reads MDHEN; CDR2 reads SYDVKM. The CDR3 length is 17 residues. CDR3 sequence (DNA): TGTGCCAGCAGTTTATCGACCCAGGGGTGGACTAATGAAAAACTGTTTTTT. Protein: CASSLSTQGWTNEKLFF. Drawing the rest from reference TRBV28 and TRBJ1-4, the complete variable domain is DVKVTQSSRYLVKRTGEKVFLECVQDMDHENMFWYRQDPGLGLRLIYFSYDVKMKEKGDIPEGYSVSREKKERFSLILESASTNQTSMYLCASSLSTQGWTNEKLFFGSGTQLSVL.

The chain uses TRBV3-1 and TRBJ1-1; 9 bases match TRBD1. The length of the CDR3 is 14 residues. V gave up 6 bases and J gave up 3 bases; unmatched junction bases: 5. Germline V gene sequence: CDR1 LGHDT, CDR2 YNNKEL (reference sequence). CDR3 region: CASRLQGADTEAFF. The CDR3 DNA sequence: TGTGCCAGCAGATTACAGGGGGCTGACACTGAAGCTTTCTTT.

This clonotype was detected ten times or more. This sequence joins TRBV19 and TRBJ1-1, with D hard to call. CDR1 and CDR2 from the germline V gene are LNHDA and SQIVND (reference sequence). The CDR3 runs to 15 residues. Deletions cut 6 bases from V and 0 bases from J, with 14 bases between. CDR3 in DNA: TGTGCCAGTAGAAGAGGTGGCACCTTGAACACTGAAGCTTTCTTT. Protein product: CASRRGGTLNTEAFF.

Ten or more counts support this clonotype. V usage is TRBV28 and J usage is TRBJ2-7; D may match TRBD1 or TRBD2 (8 bases each). The germline CDR1 and CDR2 sequences are MDHEN and SYDVKM. CDR3 length equals 17 residues. The V end lost 5 bases, the J end lost 5 bases, and 25 bases lay between the germline ends. CDR3 in DNA: TGTGCCAGCAGTGGGGGGACAGGCCCCGGGGGGGTGGACGAGCAGTACTTC. This codes for CASSGGTGPGGVDEQYF.

Ten or more counts support this clonotype. V and J are TRBV7-2 and TRBJ1-5; D is perhaps TRBD1 (6 bases). Between the trimmed V and J ends, which lost 1 base and 2 bases, there was a span of 9 bases. From germline, CDR1 is SGHTA and CDR2 FQGNSA. The CDR3 totals 15 residues. The DNA of the CDR3 is TGTGCCAGCAGCTTAGACAGGGTGGGCAATCAGCCCCAGCATTTT. It codes for CASSLDRVGNQPQHF.

This clonotype was found a few times. This chain uses TRBV2 with TRBJ2-7, with D maybe TRBD1 (5 bases). V was trimmed by 3 bases and J by 0 bases, leaving 12 bases between them. Germline V lookup: CDR1 SNHLY, CDR2 FYNNEI. The CDR3 totals 15 residues. DNA for the CDR3: TGTGCCAGCAGTGAGTTCCTTGACAGCTCCTACGAGCAGTACTTC. Translating gives CASSEFLDSSYEQYF.

There are many counts of this clonotype. This chain uses TRBV20-1 with TRBJ2-5; TRBD2 matches at 7 bases. CDR1 is DFQATT, CDR2 SNEGSKA, per germline (reference sequence). CDR3 length: 13 amino acids. The V gene end was trimmed by 3 bases and the J gene end by 3 bases; junction bases not matched to a gene: 4. The CDR3 sequence: CSASSGTKETQYF. The CDR3 DNA follows: TGCAGTGCTAGCTCCGGGACTAAAGAGACCCAGTACTTC.

This clonotype was seen many times. This chain connects TRBV28 to TRBJ2-3, with D possibly matching TRBD1 (7 bases). The CDR3 totals 14 residues. Trimming took off 7 bases at V and 4 bases at J, with 15 bases between the two ends. Looked up from germline, CDR1 is MDHEN and CDR2 is SYDVKM. CDR3: CASTLGRGADTQYF. The DNA of the CDR3 is TGTGCCAGCACCCTCGGCAGGGGGGCAGATACGCAGTATTTT.

This clonotype came up many times. The rearrangement links TRBV19 to TRBJ2-7; TRBD1 or TRBD2 may be the D gene (5 bases each). The germline V gene has CDR1 LNHDA and CDR2 SQIVND (reference sequence). The V end was cut by 5 bases, the J end by 3 bases, with 26 bases between. This CDR3 contains 18 residues. The CDR3 region is CASSPRGGSPPGIYEQYF. The CDR3 coding sequence is TGTGCCAGTAGTCCCCGTGGAGGATCCCCCCCAGGGATCTACGAGCAGTACTTC.

There are many counts of this clonotype. The chain is built from TRBV6-5 and TRBJ2-7; D is possibly TRBD1 (7 bases). CDR1 is MNHEY, CDR2 SVGAGI, per germline. The CDR3 loop spans 13 amino acids. Deletions cut 9 bases from V and 5 bases from J, with 17 bases between. The CDR3: CASRRTGGDEQYF. The DNA of the CDR3 is TGTGCCAGTAGACGGACAGGAGGGGACGAGCAGTACTTC.

This clonotype showed up many times. This chain uses TRBV7-2 with TRBJ1-2; D is uncertain. The germline V gene encodes CDR1 SGHTA and CDR2 FQGNSA. The V gene lost 0 bases and the J gene lost 0 bases, with 5 bases spanning the gap. The CDR3 runs 14 residues. CDR3 bases: TGTGCCAGCAGCTTAGCATCCCCTAACTATGGCTACACCTTC. Amino acid sequence: CASSLASPNYGYTF.

This clonotype was seen at least ten times. V gene TRBV6-5 combines with J gene TRBJ2-3; 10 bases match TRBD2. Germline assignment: CDR1 MNHEY and CDR2 SVGAGI. The trim removed 0 bases at V and 2 bases at J, leaving 5 bases unmatched. The length of the CDR3 is 17 residues. CDR3 in amino acids: CASSYSILAGATDTQYF. CDR3 DNA: TGTGCCAGCAGTTACTCGATTCTAGCGGGGGCCACAGATACGCAGTATTTT.

This clonotype was counted at least ten times. The CDR3 sequence: CASSYGTGEGPQHF. The CDR3 DNA reads TGTGCCAGCAGTTACGGGACAGGTGAAGGGCCCCAGCATTTT. This chain connects TRBV28 to TRBJ1-5; 8 bases map to TRBD1. The germline CDR1 and CDR2 sequences are MDHEN and SYDVKM. This CDR3 is built from 14 residues. V dropped 4 bases and J dropped 9; count of bases not matched to a gene: 8.

There are many counts of this clonotype. V usage is TRBV7-2 and J usage is TRBJ2-2; D is unresolved. Germline values: CDR1 SGHTA, CDR2 FQGNSA. The CDR3 spans 14 residues. With 3 bases removed from V and 1 base from J, the gap between germline ends came to 6 bases. The CDR3 region is CASSFSRNTGELFF. The CDR3 DNA is TGTGCCAGCAGCTTTAGCAGGAACACCGGGGAGCTGTTTTTT.

This clonotype was counted many times. The chain links TRBV7-2 to TRBJ2-2; D remains ambiguous. Trimming shortened V by 4 bases and J by 5 bases, and 5 bases separated the two germline ends. The CDR3 has 12 residues. Germline V lookup: CDR1 SGHTA, CDR2 FQGNSA. CDR3 sequence reads: CASSYDTGELFF. The CDR3 DNA reads TGTGCCAGCAGCTACGATACCGGGGAGCTGTTTTTT. Full variable domain (outside the CDR3, taken from reference TRBV7-2 and TRBJ2-2): GAGVSQSPSNKVTEKGKDVELRCDPISGHTALYWYRQSLGQGLEFLIYFQGNSAPDKSGLPSDRFSAERTGGSVSTLTIQRTQQEDSAVYLCASSYDTGELFFGEGSRLTVL.

This clonotype has at least ten counts. CDR3 bases: TGTGCCAGCAGTTTATGGAACGGGGCTTTCTTT. Amino acid sequence: CASSLWNGAFF. The chain is built from TRBV28 and TRBJ1-1; D gene ambiguous. Per the germline V gene, CDR1 is MDHEN and CDR2 is SYDVKM. V lost 0 bases and J 11 bases, leaving 7 bases between the germline ends. This CDR3 spans 11 amino acids.

This clonotype was counted between two and nine times. The chain carries TRBV30 and TRBJ1-5; no clear D. Germline loops: CDR1 GTSNPN, CDR2 SVGIG (reference sequence). The V gene lost 2 bases and the J gene lost 4 bases, with 9 bases spanning the gap. The CDR3 covers 13 residues. In DNA, the CDR3 is TGTGCCTGGAGTCTTTCACTTAATCAGCCCCAGCATTTT. Translating it yields CAWSLSLNQPQHF.

V usage is TRBV5-1 and J usage is TRBJ1-1; D perhaps matches TRBD1 (6 bases). CDR1 is SGHRS and CDR2 is YFSETQ in the germline V gene. V lost 4 bases and J lost 4, with 23 bases in between. The CDR3 consists of 17 residues. The CDR3 DNA sequence: TGCGCCAGCAGCCCGAATCTGGGGGGCAGGGAGACCACTGAAGCTTTCTTT. It codes for CASSPNLGGRETTEAFF.

Concerning this clonotype: A much more abundant neighbour one base away suggests this may be a read error. The rearrangement uses TRBV19 and TRBJ1-5; tentative D call: TRBD1 (5 bases). This CDR3 is built from 13 residues. V was shortened by 1 base and J by 7 bases, with 8 bases between the two germline ends. Germline CDR1 is LNHDA and CDR2 is SQIVND (reference sequence). DNA of the CDR3: TGTGCCAGTAGTATAGGAGGGGAGCAGCCCCAGCATTTT. Translated: CASSIGGEQPQHF. The complete variable domain, with remaining parts taken from reference TRBV19 and TRBJ1-5, reads DGGITQSPKYLFRKEGQNVTLSCEQNLNHDAMYWYRQDPGQGLRLIYYSQIVNDFQKGDIAEGYSVSREKKESFPLTVTSAQKNPTAFYLCASSIGGEQPQHFGDGTRLSIL.

This clonotype was seen many times. The V call is TRBV12-3 or TRBV12-4, the J call TRBJ1-5; 7 positions match TRBD1. This CDR3 region has 18 residues. Trimming cost V 9 bases and J 3 bases; bases outside gene matches: 20. The CDR3 region is CASRQDRMGMLNNQPQHF. CDR3 in DNA: TGTGCCAGTCGACAGGACAGGATGGGGATGTTGAACAATCAGCCCCAGCATTTT.

The sample holds many counts of this clonotype. This chain connects TRBV7-9 to TRBJ1-3; D possibly corresponds to TRBD1 (5 bases). In germline, CDR1 is SEHNR, CDR2 FQNEAQ (reference sequence). Between the trimmed V and J ends, which lost 7 bases and 0 bases, there was a span of 10 bases. This CDR3 has 14 amino acids. CDR3 amino acids: CASTNRSSGNTIYF. CDR3 coding DNA: TGTGCCAGCACCAACAGGAGCTCTGGAAACACCATATATTTT. The entire variable domain, with the rest obtained from reference TRBV7-9 and TRBJ1-3, is as follows: DTGVSQNPRHKITKRGQNVTFRCDPISEHNRLYWYRQTLGQGPEFLTYFQNEAQLEKSRLLSDRFSAERPKGSFSTLEIQRTEQGDSAMYLCASTNRSSGNTIYFGEGSWLTVV.

The sample holds many counts of this clonotype. Compared with germline, one end of the junction differs, possibly owing to a read error. This sequence joins TRBV29-1 and TRBJ1-2, with D possibly being TRBD1 (6 bases). Germline V gives CDR1 SQVTM, CDR2 ANQGSEA. This CDR3 has 12 amino acids. The CDR3 sequence is CSAEQGVGLITF. The CDR3 DNA is TGCAGCGCTGAACAGGGAGTTGGCTTGATCACCTTC.

Points on this clonotype: One junction end disagrees with the germline gene, perhaps due to a read error. This sequence joins TRBV29-1 and TRBJ1-2; D is perhaps TRBD1 (6 bases). Germline V lookup: CDR1 SQVTM, CDR2 ANQGSEA. The CDR3 loop spans 17 amino acids. As DNA, the CDR3 is TGCAGCGTTGAAGATGAGGGGGTCCGGTCTCCAACAGGCGGCTACGCCTTC. Residues: CSVEDEGVRSPTGGYAF.

At least ten counts were recorded for this clonotype. This chain's CDR3 is CASSDRLTGVGTEAFF. The CDR3 DNA reads TGTGCCAGCAGTGACCGCCTGACAGGGGTTGGCACTGAAGCTTTCTTT. This chain uses TRBV25-1 with TRBJ1-1, with 8 bases that match TRBD1. Germline V lookup: CDR1 MGHDK, CDR2 SYGVNS. V shed 3 bases and J 4 bases; nucleotides not matched to a gene: 10. The CDR3 is 16 residues long. Looking up the rest from reference TRBV25-1 and TRBJ1-1 gives the full variable domain: EADIYQTPRYLVIGTGKKITLECSQTMGHDKMYWYQQDPGMELHLIHYSYGVNSTEKGDLSSESTVSRIRTEHFPLTLESARPSHTSQYLCASSDRLTGVGTEAFFGQGTRLTVV.

The V gene is TRBV19, the J gene TRBJ2-3; D gene unclear. Trimming shortened V by 1 base and J by 4 bases, and 6 bases separated the two germline ends. The CDR3 runs 13 residues. The germline V gene encodes CDR1 LNHDA and CDR2 SQIVND (reference sequence). CDR3: CASSIVTADTQYF. The CDR3, as DNA: TGTGCCAGTAGTATAGTGACGGCAGATACGCAGTATTTT.